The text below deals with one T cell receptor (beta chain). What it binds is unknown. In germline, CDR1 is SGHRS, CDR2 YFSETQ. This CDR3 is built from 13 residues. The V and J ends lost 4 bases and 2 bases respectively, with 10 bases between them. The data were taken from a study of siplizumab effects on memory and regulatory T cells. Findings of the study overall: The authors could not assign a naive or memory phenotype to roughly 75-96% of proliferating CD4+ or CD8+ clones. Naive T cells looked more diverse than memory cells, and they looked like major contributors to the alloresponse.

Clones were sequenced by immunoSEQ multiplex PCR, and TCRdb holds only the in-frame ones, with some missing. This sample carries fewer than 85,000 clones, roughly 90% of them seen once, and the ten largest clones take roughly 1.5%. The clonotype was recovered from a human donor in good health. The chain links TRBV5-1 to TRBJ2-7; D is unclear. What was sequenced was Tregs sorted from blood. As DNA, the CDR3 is TGCGCCAGCAGCCCCGGCCTTACCTACGAGCAGTACTTC. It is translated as CASSPGLTYEQYF.